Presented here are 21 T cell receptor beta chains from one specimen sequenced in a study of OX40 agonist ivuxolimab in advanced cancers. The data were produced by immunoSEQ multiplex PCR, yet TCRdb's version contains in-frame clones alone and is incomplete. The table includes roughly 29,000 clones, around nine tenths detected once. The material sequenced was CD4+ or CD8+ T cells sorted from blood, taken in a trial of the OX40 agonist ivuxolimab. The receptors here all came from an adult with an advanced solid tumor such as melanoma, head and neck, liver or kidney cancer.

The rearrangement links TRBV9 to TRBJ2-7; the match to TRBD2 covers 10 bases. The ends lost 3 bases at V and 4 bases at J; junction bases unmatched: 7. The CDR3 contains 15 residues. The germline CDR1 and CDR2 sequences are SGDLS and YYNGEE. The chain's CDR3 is CASSGAGGPPYEQYF. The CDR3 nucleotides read TGTGCCAGCAGCGGAGCGGGAGGGCCCCCTTACGAGCAGTACTTC.

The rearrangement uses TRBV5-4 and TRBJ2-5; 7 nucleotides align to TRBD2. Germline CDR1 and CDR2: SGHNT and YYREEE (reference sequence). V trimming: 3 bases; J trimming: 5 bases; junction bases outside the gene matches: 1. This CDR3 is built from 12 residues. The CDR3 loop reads CASSWGGETQYF. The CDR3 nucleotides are TGTGCCAGCAGCTGGGGGGGGGAGACCCAGTACTTC.

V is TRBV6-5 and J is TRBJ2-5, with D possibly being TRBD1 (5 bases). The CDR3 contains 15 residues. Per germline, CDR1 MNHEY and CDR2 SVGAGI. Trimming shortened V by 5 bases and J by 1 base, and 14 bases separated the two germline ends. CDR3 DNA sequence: TGTGCCAGCAGTACGCGGACAAGCAGCCAAGAGACCCAGTACTTC. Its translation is CASSTRTSSQETQYF.

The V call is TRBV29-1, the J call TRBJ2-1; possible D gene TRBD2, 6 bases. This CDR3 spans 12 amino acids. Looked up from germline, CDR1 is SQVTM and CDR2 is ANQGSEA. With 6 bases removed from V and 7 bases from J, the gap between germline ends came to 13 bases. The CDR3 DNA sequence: TGCAGCGTGTCGGAGGGAGGTAATGAGCAGTTCTTC. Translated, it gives CSVSEGGNEQFF.

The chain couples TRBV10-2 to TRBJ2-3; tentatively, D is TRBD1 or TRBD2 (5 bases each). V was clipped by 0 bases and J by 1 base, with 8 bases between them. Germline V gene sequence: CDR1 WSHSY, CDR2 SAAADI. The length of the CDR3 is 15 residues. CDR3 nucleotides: TGCGCCAGCAGTGAGTCAGTGGGGGGCACAGATACGCAGTATTTT. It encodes CASSESVGGTDTQYF.

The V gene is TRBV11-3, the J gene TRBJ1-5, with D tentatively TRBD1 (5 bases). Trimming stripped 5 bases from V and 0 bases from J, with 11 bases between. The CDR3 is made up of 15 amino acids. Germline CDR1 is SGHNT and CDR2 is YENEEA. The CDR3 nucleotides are TGTGCCAGCAGCCCGGGACCGTATAGCAATCAGCCCCAGCATTTT. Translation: CASSPGPYSNQPQHF.

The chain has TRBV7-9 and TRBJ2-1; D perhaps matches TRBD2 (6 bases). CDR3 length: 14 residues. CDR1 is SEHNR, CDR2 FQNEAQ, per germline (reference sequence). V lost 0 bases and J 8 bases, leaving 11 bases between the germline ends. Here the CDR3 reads CASSLARGSYEQFF. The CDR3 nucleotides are TGTGCCAGCAGCTTAGCCCGGGGGAGTTATGAGCAGTTCTTC.

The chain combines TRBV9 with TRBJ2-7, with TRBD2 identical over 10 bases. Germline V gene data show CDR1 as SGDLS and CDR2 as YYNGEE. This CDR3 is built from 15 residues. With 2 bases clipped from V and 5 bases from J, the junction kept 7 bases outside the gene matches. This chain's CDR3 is CASSVGAGGKNEQYF. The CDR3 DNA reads TGTGCCAGCAGCGTCGGAGCGGGAGGGAAGAACGAGCAGTACTTC.

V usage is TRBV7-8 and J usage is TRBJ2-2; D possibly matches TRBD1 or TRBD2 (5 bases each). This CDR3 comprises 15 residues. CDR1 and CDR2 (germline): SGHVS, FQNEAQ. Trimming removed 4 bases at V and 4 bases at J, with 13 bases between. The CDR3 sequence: CASSSGTAGTGELFF. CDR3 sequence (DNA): TGTGCCAGCAGCTCCGGGACGGCGGGCACCGGGGAGCTGTTTTTT.

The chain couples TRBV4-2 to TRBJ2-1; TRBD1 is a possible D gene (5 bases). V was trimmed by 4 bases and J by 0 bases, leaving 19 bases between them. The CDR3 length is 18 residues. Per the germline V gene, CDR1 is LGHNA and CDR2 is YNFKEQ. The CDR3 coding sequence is TGTGCCAGCAGCCTTAGCCAGGGCCCCCCTAGCTCCTACAATGAGCAGTTCTTC. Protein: CASSLSQGPPSSYNEQFF.

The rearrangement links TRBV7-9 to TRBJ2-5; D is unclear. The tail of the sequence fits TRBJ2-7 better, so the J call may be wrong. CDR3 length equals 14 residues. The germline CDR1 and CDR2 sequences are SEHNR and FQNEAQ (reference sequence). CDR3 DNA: TGTGCCAGCAGCTCCAGACTCCATACCTACGAGCAGTACTTC. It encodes CASSSRLHTYEQYF.

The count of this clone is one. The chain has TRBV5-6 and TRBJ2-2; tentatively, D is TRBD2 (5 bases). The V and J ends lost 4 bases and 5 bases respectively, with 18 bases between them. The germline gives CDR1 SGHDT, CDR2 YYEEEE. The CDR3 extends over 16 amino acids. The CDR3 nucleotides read TGTGCCAGCAGCCCCCCCGAGGGATTAGGAACCGGGGAGCTGTTTTTT. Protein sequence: CASSPPEGLGTGELFF. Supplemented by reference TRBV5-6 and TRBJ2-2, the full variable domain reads DAGVTQSPTHLIKTRGQQVTLRCSPKSGHDTVSWYQQALGQGPQFIFQYYEEEERQRGNFPDRFSGHQFPNYSSELNVNALLLGDSALYLCASSPPEGLGTGELFFGEGSRLTVL.

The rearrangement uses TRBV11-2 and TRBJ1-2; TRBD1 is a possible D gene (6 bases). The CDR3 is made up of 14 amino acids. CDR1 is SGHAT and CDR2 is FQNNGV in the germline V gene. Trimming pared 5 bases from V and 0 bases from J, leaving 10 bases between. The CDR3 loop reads CASSPGGANYGYTF. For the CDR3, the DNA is TGTGCCAGCAGCCCGGGGGGCGCTAACTATGGCTACACCTTC.

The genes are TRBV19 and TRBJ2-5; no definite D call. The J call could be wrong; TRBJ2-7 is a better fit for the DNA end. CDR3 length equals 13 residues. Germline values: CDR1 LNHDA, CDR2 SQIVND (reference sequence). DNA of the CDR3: TGTGCCAGTAGTATAGCGGAATCCTACGAGCAGTACTTC. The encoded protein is CASSIAESYEQYF.

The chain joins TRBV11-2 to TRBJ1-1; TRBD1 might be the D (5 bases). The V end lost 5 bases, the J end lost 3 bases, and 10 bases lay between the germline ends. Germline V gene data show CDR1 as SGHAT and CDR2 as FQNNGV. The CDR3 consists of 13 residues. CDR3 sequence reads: CASSGDFDTEAFF. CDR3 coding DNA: TGTGCCAGCAGCGGGGACTTTGACACTGAAGCTTTCTTT.

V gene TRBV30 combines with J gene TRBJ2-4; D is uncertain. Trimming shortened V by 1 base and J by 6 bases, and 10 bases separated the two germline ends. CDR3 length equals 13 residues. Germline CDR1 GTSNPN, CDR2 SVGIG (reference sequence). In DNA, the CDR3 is TGTGCCTGGAGTGGGAGCAAGCCAAACATTCAGTACTTC. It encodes CAWSGSKPNIQYF.

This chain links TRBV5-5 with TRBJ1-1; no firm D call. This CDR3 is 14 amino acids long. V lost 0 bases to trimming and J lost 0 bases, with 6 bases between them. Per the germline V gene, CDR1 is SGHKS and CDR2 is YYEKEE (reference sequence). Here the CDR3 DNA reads TGTGCCAGCAGCTTGGCGGGAATGAACACTGAAGCTTTCTTT. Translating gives CASSLAGMNTEAFF.

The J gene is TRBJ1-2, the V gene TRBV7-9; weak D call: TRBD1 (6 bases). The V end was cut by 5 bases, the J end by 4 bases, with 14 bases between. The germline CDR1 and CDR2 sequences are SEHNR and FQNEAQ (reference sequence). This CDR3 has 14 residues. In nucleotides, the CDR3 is TGTGCCAGCAGCCCCGTGGGACAAATCTATGGCTACACCTTC. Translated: CASSPVGQIYGYTF.

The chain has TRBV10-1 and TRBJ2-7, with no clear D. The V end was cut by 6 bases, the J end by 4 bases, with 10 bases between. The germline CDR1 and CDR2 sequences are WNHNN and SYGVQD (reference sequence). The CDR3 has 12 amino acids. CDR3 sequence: CASSHTGYEQYF. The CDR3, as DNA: TGCGCCAGCAGCCACACTGGTTACGAGCAGTACTTC.

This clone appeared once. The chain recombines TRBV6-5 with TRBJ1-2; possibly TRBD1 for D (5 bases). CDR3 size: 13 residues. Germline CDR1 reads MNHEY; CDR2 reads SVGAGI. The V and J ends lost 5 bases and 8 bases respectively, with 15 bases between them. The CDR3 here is CASSTSAGRGYTF. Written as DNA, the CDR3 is TGTGCCAGCAGTACTTCCGCAGGGCGCGGCTACACCTTC.

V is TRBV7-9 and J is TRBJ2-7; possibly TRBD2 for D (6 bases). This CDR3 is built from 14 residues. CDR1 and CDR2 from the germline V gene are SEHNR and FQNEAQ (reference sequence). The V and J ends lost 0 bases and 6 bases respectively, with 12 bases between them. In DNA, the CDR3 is TGTGCCAGCAGCTTAGCCTACATAGCGGCCGAGCAGTACTTC. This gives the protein CASSLAYIAAEQYF.